This TCR beta chain originates from a study of blood T cells in healthy people across ages. Study observations and caveats: Aged donors had fewer naive CD4+ cells and lower diversity than long-lived donors.

The second PCR ran about 6 to 12 cycles with a sample-barcoded 5' primer and J-beta primers. Carrying 12 random nucleotides, a template-switch adaptor labeled each individual cDNA molecule. Each CDR3 protein gets one entry after TCRdb re-called the 5' RACE reads with MiXCR. The profile shows 750,000 to 1,000,000 distinct CDR3 sequences, about 29% of them singletons. Many counts were recorded for this clonotype. The target antigen is unknown. V lost 1 base, J lost 7 bases, and 5 bases lay in between. The length of the CDR3 is 11 residues. CDR1 and CDR2 (germline): SEHNR, FQNEAQ (reference sequence). These data also featured in a second study, about T cells of mothers and their children. From that second work: The authors detected no persistent microchimeric T cell clones.

The origin of this receptor is a woman between 40 and 50 years old in good health. Sequenced: blood. The rearrangement uses TRBV7-9 and TRBJ2-7; no clear D. CDR3 amino acids: CASSLVEEQYF. DNA of the CDR3: TGTGCCAGCAGCTTAGTCGAAGAGCAGTACTTC.